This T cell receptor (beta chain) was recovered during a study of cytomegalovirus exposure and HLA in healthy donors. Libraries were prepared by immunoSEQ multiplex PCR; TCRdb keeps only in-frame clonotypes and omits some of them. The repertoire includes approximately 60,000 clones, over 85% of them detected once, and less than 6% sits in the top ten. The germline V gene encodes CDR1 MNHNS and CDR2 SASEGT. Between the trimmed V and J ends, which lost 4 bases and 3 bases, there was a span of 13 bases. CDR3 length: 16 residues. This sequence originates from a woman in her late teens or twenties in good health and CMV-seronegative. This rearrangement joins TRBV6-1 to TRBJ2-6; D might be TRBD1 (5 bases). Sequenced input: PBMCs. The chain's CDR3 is CASSGAVRVGANVLTF. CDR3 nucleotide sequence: TGTGCCAGCAGTGGAGCCGTCAGGGTTGGGGCCAACGTCCTGACTTTC.